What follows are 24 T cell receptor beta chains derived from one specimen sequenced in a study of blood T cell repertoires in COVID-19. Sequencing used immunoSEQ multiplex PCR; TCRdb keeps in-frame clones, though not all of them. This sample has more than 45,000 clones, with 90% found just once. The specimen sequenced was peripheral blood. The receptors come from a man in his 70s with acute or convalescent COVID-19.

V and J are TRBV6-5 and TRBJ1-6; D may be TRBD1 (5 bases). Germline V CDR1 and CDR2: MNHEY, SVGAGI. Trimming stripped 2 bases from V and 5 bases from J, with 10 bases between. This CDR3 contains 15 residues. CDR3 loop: CASSYGGINNSPLHF. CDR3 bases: TGTGCCAGCAGTTACGGGGGGATCAATAATTCACCCCTCCACTTT.

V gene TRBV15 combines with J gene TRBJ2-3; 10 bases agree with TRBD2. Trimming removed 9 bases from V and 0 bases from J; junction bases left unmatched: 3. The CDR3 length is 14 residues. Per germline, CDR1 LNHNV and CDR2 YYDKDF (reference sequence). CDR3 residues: CATTGLASTDTQYF. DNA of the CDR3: TGTGCCACGACGGGACTAGCGAGCACAGATACGCAGTATTTT.

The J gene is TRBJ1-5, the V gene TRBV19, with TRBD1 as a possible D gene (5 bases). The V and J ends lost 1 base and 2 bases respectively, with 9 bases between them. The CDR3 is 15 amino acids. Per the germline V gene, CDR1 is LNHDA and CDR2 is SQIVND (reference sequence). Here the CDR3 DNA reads TGTGCCAGTAGTATAGGGCAGGGTGGCAATCAGCCCCAGCATTTT. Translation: CASSIGQGGNQPQHF.

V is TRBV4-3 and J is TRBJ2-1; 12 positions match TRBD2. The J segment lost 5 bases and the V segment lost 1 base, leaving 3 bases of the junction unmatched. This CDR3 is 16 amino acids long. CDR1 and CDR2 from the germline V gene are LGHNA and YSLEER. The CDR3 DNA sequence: TGCGCCAGCAGCCAAGCAAGACTAGCGGGGGACAATGAGCAGTTCTTC. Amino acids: CASSQARLAGDNEQFF.

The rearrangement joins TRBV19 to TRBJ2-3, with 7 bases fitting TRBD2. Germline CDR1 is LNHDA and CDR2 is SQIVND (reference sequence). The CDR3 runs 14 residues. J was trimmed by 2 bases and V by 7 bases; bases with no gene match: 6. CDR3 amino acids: CASTTLADTDTQYF. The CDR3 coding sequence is TGTGCCAGTACGACCCTAGCGGACACAGATACGCAGTATTTT.

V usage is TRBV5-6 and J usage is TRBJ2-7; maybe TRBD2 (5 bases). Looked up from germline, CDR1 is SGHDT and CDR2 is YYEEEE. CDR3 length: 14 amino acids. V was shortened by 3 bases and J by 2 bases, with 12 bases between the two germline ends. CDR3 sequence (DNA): TGTGCCAGCAGCTCCGGGATAACCCCCTACGAGCAGTACTTC. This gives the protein CASSSGITPYEQYF.

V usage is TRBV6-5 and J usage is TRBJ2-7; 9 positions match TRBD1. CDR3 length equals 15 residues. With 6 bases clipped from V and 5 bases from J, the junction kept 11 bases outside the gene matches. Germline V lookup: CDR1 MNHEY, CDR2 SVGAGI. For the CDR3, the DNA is TGTGCCAGCAGCTACAGGGGGCAATGGTTTCACGAGCAGTACTTC. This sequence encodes CASSYRGQWFHEQYF.

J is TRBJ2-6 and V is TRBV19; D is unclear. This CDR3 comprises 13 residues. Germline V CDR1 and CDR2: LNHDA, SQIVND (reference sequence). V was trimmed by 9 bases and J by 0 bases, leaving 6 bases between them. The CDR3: CASTVSGANVLTF. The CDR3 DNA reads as TGTGCCAGCACAGTCTCTGGGGCCAACGTCCTGACTTTC.

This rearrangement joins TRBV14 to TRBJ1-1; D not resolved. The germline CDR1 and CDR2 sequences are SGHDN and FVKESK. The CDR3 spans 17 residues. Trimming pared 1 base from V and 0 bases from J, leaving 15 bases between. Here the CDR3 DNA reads TGTGCCAGCAGCCAAGGATCTACTACTCCCATGAACACTGAAGCTTTCTTT. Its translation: CASSQGSTTPMNTEAFF.

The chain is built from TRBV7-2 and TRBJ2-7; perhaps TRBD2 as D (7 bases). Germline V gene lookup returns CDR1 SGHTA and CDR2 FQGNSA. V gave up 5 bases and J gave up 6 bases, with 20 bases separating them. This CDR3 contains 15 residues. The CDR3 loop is CASSPPRGANSEQYF. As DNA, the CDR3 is TGTGCCAGCAGCCCTCCCCGGGGGGCAAATTCCGAGCAGTACTTC.

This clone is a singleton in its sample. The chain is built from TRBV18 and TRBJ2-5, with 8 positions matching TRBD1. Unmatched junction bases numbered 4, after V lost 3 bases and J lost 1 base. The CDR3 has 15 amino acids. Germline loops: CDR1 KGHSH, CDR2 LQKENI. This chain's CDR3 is CASSPRTGFQETQYF. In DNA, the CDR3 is TGTGCCAGCTCACCGAGGACAGGGTTCCAAGAGACCCAGTACTTC.

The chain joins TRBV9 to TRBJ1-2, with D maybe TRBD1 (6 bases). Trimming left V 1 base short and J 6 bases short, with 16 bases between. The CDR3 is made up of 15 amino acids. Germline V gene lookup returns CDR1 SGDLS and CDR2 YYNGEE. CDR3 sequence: CASSVSHRENNGYTF. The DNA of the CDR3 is TGTGCCAGCAGCGTATCTCACAGGGAGAACAATGGCTACACCTTC.

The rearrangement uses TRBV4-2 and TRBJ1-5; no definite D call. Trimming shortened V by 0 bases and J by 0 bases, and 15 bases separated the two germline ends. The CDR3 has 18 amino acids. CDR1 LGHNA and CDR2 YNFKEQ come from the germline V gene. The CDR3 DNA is TGTGCCAGCAGCCAAGATGATATGGCAGGTGGTAGCAATCAGCCCCAGCATTTT. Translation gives CASSQDDMAGGSNQPQHF.

CDR3 region: CASSIAAPEDTQYF. CDR3 DNA: TGTGCCAGTAGTATAGCCGCCCCCGAGGATACGCAGTATTTT. The gene calls are TRBV19 and TRBJ2-3; D call uncertain. Trimming removed 1 base at V and 6 bases at J, with 11 bases between. This CDR3 region has 14 residues. Germline V lookup: CDR1 LNHDA, CDR2 SQIVND (reference sequence).

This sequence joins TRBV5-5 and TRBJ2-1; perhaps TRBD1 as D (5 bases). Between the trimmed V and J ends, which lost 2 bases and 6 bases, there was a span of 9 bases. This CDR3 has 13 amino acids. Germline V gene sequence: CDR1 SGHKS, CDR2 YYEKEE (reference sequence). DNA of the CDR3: TGTGCCAGCAGCTTATTTGGGGCCAATGAGCAGTTCTTC. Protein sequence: CASSLFGANEQFF.

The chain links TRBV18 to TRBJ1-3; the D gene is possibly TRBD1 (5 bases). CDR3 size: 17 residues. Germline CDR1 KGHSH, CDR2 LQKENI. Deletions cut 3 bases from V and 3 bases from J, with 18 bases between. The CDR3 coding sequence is TGTGCCAGCTCACCCAGAATCCAGGGAGGAGGTGGAAACACCATATATTTT. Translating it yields CASSPRIQGGGGNTIYF. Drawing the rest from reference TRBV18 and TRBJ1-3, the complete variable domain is NAGVMQNPRHLVRRRGQEARLRCSPMKGHSHVYWYRQLPEEGLKFMVYLQKENIIDESGMPKERFSAEFPKEGPSILRIQQVVRGDSAAYFCASSPRIQGGGGNTIYFGEGSWLTVV.

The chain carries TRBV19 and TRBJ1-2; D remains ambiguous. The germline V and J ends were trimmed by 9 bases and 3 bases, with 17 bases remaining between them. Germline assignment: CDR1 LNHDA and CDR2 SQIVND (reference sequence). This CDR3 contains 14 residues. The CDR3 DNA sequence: TGTGCCAGCTCTCCAGCGGCGAGGTACTATGGCTACACCTTC. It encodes CASSPAARYYGYTF.

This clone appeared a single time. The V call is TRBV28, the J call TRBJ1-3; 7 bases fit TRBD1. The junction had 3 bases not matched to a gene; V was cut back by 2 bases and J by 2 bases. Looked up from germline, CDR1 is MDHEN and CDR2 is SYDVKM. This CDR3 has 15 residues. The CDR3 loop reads CASSLDRVAGNTIYF. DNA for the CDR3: TGTGCCAGCAGTTTAGACAGGGTAGCTGGAAACACCATATATTTT. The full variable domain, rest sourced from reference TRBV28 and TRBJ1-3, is DVKVTQSSRYLVKRTGEKVFLECVQDMDHENMFWYRQDPGLGLRLIYFSYDVKMKEKGDIPEGYSVSREKKERFSLILESASTNQTSMYLCASSLDRVAGNTIYFGEGSWLTVV.

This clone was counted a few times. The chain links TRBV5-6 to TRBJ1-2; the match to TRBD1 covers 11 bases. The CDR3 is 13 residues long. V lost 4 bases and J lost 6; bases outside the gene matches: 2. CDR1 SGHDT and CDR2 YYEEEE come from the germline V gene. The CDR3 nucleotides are TGTGCCAGCAGCCTGGACAGGGGGCATGGCTACACCTTC. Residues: CASSLDRGHGYTF.

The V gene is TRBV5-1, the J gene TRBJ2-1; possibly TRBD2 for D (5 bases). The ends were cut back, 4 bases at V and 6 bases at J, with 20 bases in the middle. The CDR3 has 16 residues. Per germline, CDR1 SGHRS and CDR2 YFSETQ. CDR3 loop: CASSPPVSASLNEQFF. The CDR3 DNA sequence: TGCGCCAGCAGCCCCCCAGTTTCGGCTAGCCTCAATGAGCAGTTCTTC.

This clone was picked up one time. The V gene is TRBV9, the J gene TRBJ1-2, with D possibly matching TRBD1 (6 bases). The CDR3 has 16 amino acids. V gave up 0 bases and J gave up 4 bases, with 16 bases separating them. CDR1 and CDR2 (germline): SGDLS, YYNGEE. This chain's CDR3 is CASSVGGTQGIYGYTF. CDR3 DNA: TGTGCCAGCAGCGTAGGGGGAACCCAGGGGATCTATGGCTACACCTTC.

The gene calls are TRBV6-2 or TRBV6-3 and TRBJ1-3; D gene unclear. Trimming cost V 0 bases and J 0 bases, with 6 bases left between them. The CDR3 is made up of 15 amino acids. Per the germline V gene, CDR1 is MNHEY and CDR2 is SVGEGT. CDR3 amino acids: CASSYSAVSGNTIYF. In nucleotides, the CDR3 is TGTGCCAGCAGTTACTCGGCGGTCTCTGGAAACACCATATATTTT.

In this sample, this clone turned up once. This chain's CDR3 is CASSVRGLAGGEQFF. The CDR3 DNA reads as TGTGCCAGCAGCGTGAGGGGACTAGCGGGGGGTGAGCAGTTCTTC. The rearrangement uses TRBV9 and TRBJ2-1; 15 nucleotides align to TRBD2. Per germline, CDR1 SGDLS and CDR2 YYNGEE. The CDR3 totals 15 residues. The J segment lost 9 bases and the V segment lost 2 bases, leaving 3 bases of the junction unmatched.

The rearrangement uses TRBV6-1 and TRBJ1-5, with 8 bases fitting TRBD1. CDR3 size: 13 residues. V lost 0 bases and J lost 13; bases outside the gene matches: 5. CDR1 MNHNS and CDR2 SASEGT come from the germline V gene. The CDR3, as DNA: TGTGCCAGCAGTGAAGCACGGACAGGGCCGCAGCATTTT. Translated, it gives CASSEARTGPQHF.